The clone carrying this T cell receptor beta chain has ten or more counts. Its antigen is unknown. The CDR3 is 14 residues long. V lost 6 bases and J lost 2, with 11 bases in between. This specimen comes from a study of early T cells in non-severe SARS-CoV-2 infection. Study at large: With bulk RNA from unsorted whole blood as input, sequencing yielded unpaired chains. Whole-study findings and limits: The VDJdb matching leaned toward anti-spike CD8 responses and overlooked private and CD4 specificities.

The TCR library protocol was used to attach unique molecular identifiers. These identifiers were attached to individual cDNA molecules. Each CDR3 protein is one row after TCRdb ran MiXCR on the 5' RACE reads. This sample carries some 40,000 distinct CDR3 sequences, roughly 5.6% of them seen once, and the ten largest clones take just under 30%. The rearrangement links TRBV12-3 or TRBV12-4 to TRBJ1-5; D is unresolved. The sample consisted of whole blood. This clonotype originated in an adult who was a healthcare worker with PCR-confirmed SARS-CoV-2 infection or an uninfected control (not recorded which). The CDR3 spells CASRGGWGNQPQHF. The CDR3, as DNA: TGTGCCAGCAGAGGAGGGTGGGGCAATCAGCCCCAGCATTTT.